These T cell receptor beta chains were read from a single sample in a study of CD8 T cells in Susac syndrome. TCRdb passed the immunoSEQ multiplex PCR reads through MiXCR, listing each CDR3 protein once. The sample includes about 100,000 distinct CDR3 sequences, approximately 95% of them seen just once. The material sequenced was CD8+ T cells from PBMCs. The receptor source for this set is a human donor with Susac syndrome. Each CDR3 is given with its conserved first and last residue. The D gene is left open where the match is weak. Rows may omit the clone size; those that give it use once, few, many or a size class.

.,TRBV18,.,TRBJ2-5,TGTGCCAGCTCACCTATGGACGAGACCCAGTACTTC,CASSPMDETQYF
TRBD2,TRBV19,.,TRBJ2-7,TGTGCCAGTAGTACAACTAGCGGTGTGACCTACGAGCAGTACTTC,CASSTTSGVTYEQYF
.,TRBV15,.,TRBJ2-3,TGTGCCACCAGCAGAGATTGGTCAGATACGCAGTATTTT,CATSRDWSDTQYF
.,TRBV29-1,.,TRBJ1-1,TGCAGCGTTGAAGACACTGAAGCTTTCTTT,CSVEDTEAFF
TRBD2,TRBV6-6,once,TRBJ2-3,TGTGCCAGCAGCCCCCAAGCGGGGGCTGGGGATACGCAGTATTTT,CASSPQAGAGDTQYF
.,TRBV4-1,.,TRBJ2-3,TGCGCCAGCAGCCGCCCGCCCGCTGATACGCAGTATTTT,CASSRPPADTQYF
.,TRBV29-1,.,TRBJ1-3,TGCAGCGTTGAAGCCGTAGCCTCTGGAAACACCATATATTTT,CSVEAVASGNTIYF
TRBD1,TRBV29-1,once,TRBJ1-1,TGCAGCGTTCCCGCAGGGGGAAAGGCTTTCTTT,CSVPAGGKAFF
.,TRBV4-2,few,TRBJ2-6,TGTGCCAGCAGCCAAGGGGTTTCTGGGGCCAACGTCCTGACTTTC,CASSQGVSGANVLTF
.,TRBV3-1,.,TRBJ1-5,TGTGCCAGCAGCCAAGGGTATCAGCCCCAGCATTTT,CASSQGYQPQHF
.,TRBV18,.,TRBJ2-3,TGTGCCAGCTCACCAGGCACAGGGGATACGCAGTATTTT,CASSPGTGDTQYF
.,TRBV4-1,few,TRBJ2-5,TGCGCCAGCAGCCAAGAGGAGACCCAGTACTTC,CASSQEETQYF
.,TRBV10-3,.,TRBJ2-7,TGTGCCATCAGTGACGCACTCGAGCAGTACTTC,CAISDALEQYF
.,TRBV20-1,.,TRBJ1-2,TGCAGTGCTAGAGATTCCAGGGAAGTTGGTTATGGCTACACCTTC,CSARDSREVGYGYTF
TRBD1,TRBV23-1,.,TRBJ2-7,TGCGCCAGCAGTCCGCCTACTCCCGGGACAGGTCCCTACGAGCAGTACTTC,CASSPPTPGTGPYEQYF
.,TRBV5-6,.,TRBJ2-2,TGTGCCAGCAGCTTGGGGCTGAACACCGGGGAGCTGTTTTTT,CASSLGLNTGELFF
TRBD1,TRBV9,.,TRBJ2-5,TGTGCCAGCAGCGTTCAGCCCGGGACAGAAGAGACCCAGTACTTC,CASSVQPGTEETQYF
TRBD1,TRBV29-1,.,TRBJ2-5,TGCAGCGCGGAAGGGGGCCTGGAGACCCAGTACTTC,CSAEGGLETQYF
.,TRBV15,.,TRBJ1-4,TGTGCCACCACCGAGAACAGGGCCCAAGAAAAACTGTTTTTT,CATTENRAQEKLFF
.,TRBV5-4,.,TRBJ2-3,TGTGCCAGCAGCTTGGAAGGACAGACCACAGATACGCAGTATTTT,CASSLEGQTTDTQYF
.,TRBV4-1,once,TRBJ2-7,TGCGCCAGCAGCCAAGTTCGCCAGGGGAGCGAGCAGTACTTC,CASSQVRQGSEQYF
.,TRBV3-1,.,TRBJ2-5,TGTGCCAGCAGCCAAGCCGGAGGTTTAGAGACCCAGTACTTC,CASSQAGGLETQYF
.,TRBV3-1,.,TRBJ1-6,TGTGCCAGCAGCCAAGGGACCATTGATTCACCCCTCCACTTT,CASSQGTIDSPLHF
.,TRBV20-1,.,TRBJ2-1,TGCAGTGCCCCTTGGGTCGGTGAGCAGTTCTTC,CSAPWVGEQFF
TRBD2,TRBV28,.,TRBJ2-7,TGTGCCAGCAGTTTCCGCGGGAGAGGCTACGAGCAGTACTTC,CASSFRGRGYEQYF
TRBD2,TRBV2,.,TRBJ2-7,TGTGCCAGCAGAGAAACTAGCGGGAGTATGTACGAGCAGTACTTC,CASRETSGSMYEQYF
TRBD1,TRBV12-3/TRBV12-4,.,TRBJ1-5,TGTGCCAGCAGTTTCGCCAGGGGGAATCAGCCCCAGCATTTT,CASSFARGNQPQHF
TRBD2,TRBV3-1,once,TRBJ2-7,TGTGCCAGCAGCCGCTCTAGCGGTTCCTACGAGCAGTACTTC,CASSRSSGSYEQYF
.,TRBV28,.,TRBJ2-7,TGTGCCAGCAGCCGTTGGCAGGGAGTTGTCGAGCAGTACTTC,CASSRWQGVVEQYF
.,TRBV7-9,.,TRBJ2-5,TGTGCCAGCACCATAAGGGACCCCAGAGGAGAGACCCAGTACTTC,CASTIRDPRGETQYF
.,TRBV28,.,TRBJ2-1,TGTGCCAGCAGCCGAGTGAGCTCCTACAATGAGCAGTTCTTC,CASSRVSSYNEQFF